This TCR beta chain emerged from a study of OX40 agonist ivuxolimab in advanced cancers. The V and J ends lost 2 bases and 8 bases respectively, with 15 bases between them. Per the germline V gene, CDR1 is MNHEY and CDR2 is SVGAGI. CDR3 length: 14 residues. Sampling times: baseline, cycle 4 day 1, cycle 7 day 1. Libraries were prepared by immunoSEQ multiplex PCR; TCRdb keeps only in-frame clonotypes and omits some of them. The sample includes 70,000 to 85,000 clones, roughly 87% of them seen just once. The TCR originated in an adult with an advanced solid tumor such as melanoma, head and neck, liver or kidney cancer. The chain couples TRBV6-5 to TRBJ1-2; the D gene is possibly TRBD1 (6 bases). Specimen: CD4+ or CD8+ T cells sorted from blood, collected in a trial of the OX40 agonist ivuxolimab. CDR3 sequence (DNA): TGTGCCAGCAGTTACAGGGGGGCTTTTGGAGGCTACACCTTC. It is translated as CASSYRGAFGGYTF.